This T cell receptor beta chain is from a study of blood T cell repertoires in COVID-19. Study-wide background: The samples span acute and convalescent COVID-19 from the United States, Italy and Spain.

Trimming took 0 bases from V and 5 from J; bases not matched to a gene: 7. In germline, CDR1 is SGHRS, CDR2 YFSETQ. This CDR3 is 16 amino acids long. Repertoires were generated with immunoSEQ multiplex PCR, while TCRdb's copy carries only in-frame clones and drops some. The table records around 78,000 clones, around 90% of them present only once. Sequencing was done on a sample of peripheral blood. The TCR comes from a woman between 45 and 60 years old in a cohort sampled during active COVID-19. The rearrangement joins TRBV5-1 to TRBJ2-2; 7 bases align to TRBD2. CDR3 DNA sequence: TGCGCCAGCAGCTTGGACCCTAGGGAGGGGACCGGGGAGCTGTTTTTT. Translated, it gives CASSLDPREGTGELFF. Drawing the rest from reference TRBV5-1 and TRBJ2-2, the complete variable domain is KAGVTQTPRYLIKTRGQQVTLSCSPISGHRSVSWYQQTPGQGLQFLFEYFSETQRNKGNFPGRFSGRQFSNSRSEMNVSTLELGDSALYLCASSLDPREGTGELFFGEGSRLTVL.